This T cell receptor (beta chain) originates from a study of blood T cell repertoires in COVID-19. About the research overall: Nucleic acid was either cDNA or gDNA, and it came from T cells, B-cell-depleted T cells, or PBMCs.

This clone occurred once. Original handling: For nucleated cells, counts were estimated from reference gene primer amplification. Profiled with immunoSEQ multiplex PCR; TCRdb holds only in-frame clones, not every one. That table is the source of V, J and clone size, and D and trimming were worked out from the DNA. The sample shows about 200,000 clones, 85% to 90% of them seen only once. The CDR3 is 14 residues long. The V gene lost 3 bases and the J gene lost 5 bases, with 10 bases spanning the gap. The V gene's germline CDR1 is SGHTA and CDR2 FQGNSA. The gene calls are TRBV7-2 and TRBJ1-4; no clear D gene. The TCR originated in a man aged 55 to 70 who had recovered from COVID-19. Material: peripheral blood. As DNA, the CDR3 is TGTGCCAGCAGCTTTTGGGGAGTGAATGAAAAACTGTTTTTT. Translating gives CASSFWGVNEKLFF.